This T cell receptor (beta chain) was captured by sequencing in a study of blood T cell repertoires in COVID-19. CDR1 is SGHTS and CDR2 is YDEGEE in the germline V gene. This CDR3 comprises 15 residues. Trimming stripped 4 bases from V and 6 bases from J, with 20 bases between. Produced via immunoSEQ multiplex PCR; TCRdb's table is partial and in-frame only. The sample lists 75,000 to 85,000 clones; 75% to 90% were seen once. Sample: peripheral blood. This receptor was taken from a human donor in a cohort sampled during active COVID-19. The rearrangement uses TRBV5-8 and TRBJ2-7; TRBD2 might be the D (5 bases). CDR3 region: CASSTRGAYGSEQYF. In DNA form, the CDR3 reads TGTGCCAGCAGCACTCGGGGAGCATACGGGTCCGAGCAGTACTTC.